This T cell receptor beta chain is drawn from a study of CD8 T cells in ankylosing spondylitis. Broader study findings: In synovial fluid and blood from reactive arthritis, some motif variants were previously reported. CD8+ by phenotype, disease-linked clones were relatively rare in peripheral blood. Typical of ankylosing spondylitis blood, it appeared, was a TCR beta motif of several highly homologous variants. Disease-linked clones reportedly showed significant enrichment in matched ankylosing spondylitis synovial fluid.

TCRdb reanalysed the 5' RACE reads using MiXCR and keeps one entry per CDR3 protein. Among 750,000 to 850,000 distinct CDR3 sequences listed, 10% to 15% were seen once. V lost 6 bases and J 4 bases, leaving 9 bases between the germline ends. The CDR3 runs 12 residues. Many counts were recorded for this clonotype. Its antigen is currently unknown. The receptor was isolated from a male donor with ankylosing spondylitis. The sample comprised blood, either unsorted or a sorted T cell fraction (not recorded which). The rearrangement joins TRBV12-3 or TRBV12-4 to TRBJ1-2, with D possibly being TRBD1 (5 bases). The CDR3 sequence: CASRPGGYGYTF. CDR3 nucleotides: TGTGCCAGCAGGCCGGGGGGCTATGGCTACACCTTC.